Presented here are 21 T cell receptor beta chains from one specimen sequenced in a study of blood T cells in healthy people across ages. Combining a sample-barcoded 5' primer with a J-beta primer mix, a second PCR ran for roughly 6 to 12 cycles. TCRdb itself ran the 5' RACE reads through MiXCR, one entry per CDR3 protein. The table records about 1.5 million distinct CDR3 sequences, 42% of them present only once. The sample comprised blood. These receptors were taken from a woman in her late teens or twenties in good health.

This chain joins TRBV6-1 and TRBJ1-5; tentatively, D is TRBD1 (6 bases). CDR1 and CDR2 (germline): MNHNS, SASEGT. The V end lost 10 bases, the J end lost 5 bases, and 15 bases lay between the germline ends. The CDR3 runs 13 residues. CDR3 in amino acids: CATGIPGDQPQHF. The CDR3 DNA is TGTGCCACCGGAATTCCAGGGGATCAGCCCCAGCATTTT.

This chain uses TRBV13 with TRBJ2-5; D gene uncertain. Germline V CDR1 and CDR2: PRHDT, FYEKMQ (reference sequence). Trimming removed 5 bases from V and 0 bases from J, with 7 bases in between. The CDR3 contains 13 residues. The CDR3 reads CASSTRYQETQYF. The CDR3 nucleotides are TGTGCCAGCAGCACTCGGTACCAAGAGACCCAGTACTTC.

The rearrangement uses TRBV12-3 or TRBV12-4 and TRBJ2-3; perhaps TRBD2 as D (5 bases). The V end was cut by 8 bases, the J end by 0 bases, with 12 bases between. The CDR3 covers 14 residues. CDR3 region: CASGSGHSTDTQYF. The CDR3 DNA reads as TGTGCCAGCGGAAGCGGCCATAGCACAGATACGCAGTATTTT.

The chain employs TRBV10-2 and TRBJ1-6, with a possible D match to TRBD1 (6 bases). The CDR3 length is 14 residues. The V and J ends lost 8 bases and 3 bases respectively, with 11 bases between them. Germline V CDR1 and CDR2: WSHSY, SAAADI. CDR3: CASRDTGYNSPLHF. CDR3 nucleotide sequence: TGCGCCAGCCGGGACACCGGCTATAATTCACCCCTCCACTTT.

In this sample, this clonotype turned up a few times. The V gene is TRBV7-6, the J gene TRBJ1-2, with a possible D match to TRBD1 (5 bases). The CDR3 has 13 amino acids. Germline CDR1 and CDR2: SGHVS and FNYEAQ. V was clipped by 5 bases and J by 6 bases, with 13 bases between them. The CDR3 coding sequence is TGTGCCAGCAGCGCTTGGAGAGGGGATGGCTACACCTTC. This translates into CASSAWRGDGYTF.

This clonotype was counted ten times or more. This chain joins TRBV12-3 or TRBV12-4 and TRBJ2-7; the match to TRBD1 covers 9 bases. CDR3 length equals 15 residues. Germline trimming cut 4 bases from V and 2 bases from J; bases unmatched to any gene: 6. In DNA form, the CDR3 reads TGTGCCAGCAGTTCCACCGGGACAGGGACCTACGAGCAGTACTTC. Its protein is CASSSTGTGTYEQYF.

This clonotype was counted only a few times. The J gene is TRBJ2-3, the V gene TRBV7-9; no reliable D call. V gave up 7 bases and J gave up 2 bases, with 13 bases separating them. The CDR3 is 14 residues long. CDR1 is SEHNR, CDR2 FQNEAQ, per germline (reference sequence). The CDR3 sequence: CASTAPGSTDTQYF. The CDR3 DNA is TGTGCCAGCACCGCGCCCGGTTCCACAGATACGCAGTATTTT.

This rearrangement joins TRBV12-3 or TRBV12-4 to TRBJ2-7; tentatively, D is TRBD1 or TRBD2 (5 bases each). V was clipped by 8 bases and J by 6 bases, with 8 bases between them. CDR3 length equals 10 residues. The CDR3 bases are TGTGCCAGCGGGACGGTCGAGCAGTACTTC. Protein sequence: CASGTVEQYF.

J is TRBJ2-7 and V is TRBV9; 7 nucleotides line up with TRBD1. Per germline, CDR1 SGDLS and CDR2 YYNGEE. CDR3 size: 14 residues. V gave up 0 bases and J gave up 5 bases; unmatched junction bases: 5. The chain's CDR3 is CASSVATGVHEQYF. Written as DNA, the CDR3 is TGTGCCAGCAGCGTAGCAACAGGGGTCCACGAGCAGTACTTC.

The sample holds many counts of this clonotype. V and J are TRBV4-1 and TRBJ1-2; maybe TRBD1 (5 bases). This CDR3 is 15 amino acids long. With 0 bases removed from V and 4 bases from J, the gap between germline ends came to 12 bases. The germline V gene encodes CDR1 MGHRA and CDR2 YSYEKL. The DNA of the CDR3 is TGCGCCAGCAGCCAAGAGGGTACAGGTACCTATGGCTACACCTTC. This sequence encodes CASSQEGTGTYGYTF.

There are a few counts of this clonotype. The chain has TRBV12-3 or TRBV12-4 and TRBJ1-2, with D possibly being TRBD1 (6 bases). V lost 5 bases to trimming and J lost 4 bases, with 14 bases between them. This CDR3 is built from 14 residues. CDR3 protein: CASSPETGSYGYTF. DNA for the CDR3: TGTGCCAGCAGTCCAGAGACAGGCTCCTATGGCTACACCTTC.

The chain joins TRBV6-5 to TRBJ1-6; D remains unclear. The germline V gene encodes CDR1 MNHEY and CDR2 SVGAGI. The CDR3 runs to 13 residues. V lost 5 bases, J lost 7 bases, and 9 bases lay in between. The CDR3: CASSLQINSPLHF. CDR3 in DNA: TGTGCCAGCAGTCTACAGATAAATTCACCCCTCCACTTT.

The chain combines TRBV29-1 with TRBJ1-6; 9 bases match TRBD1. The CDR3 is made up of 21 amino acids. The ends lost 3 bases at V and 0 bases at J; junction bases unmatched: 18. Germline V gene data show CDR1 as SQVTM and CDR2 as ANQGSEA. In DNA, the CDR3 is TGCAGCGTTGAGGGCCTCGGAAAGCCGGGACAGGGAATCTCCTATAATTCACCCCTCCACTTT. Its translation: CSVEGLGKPGQGISYNSPLHF.

The rearrangement joins TRBV5-1 to TRBJ2-7; the D gene is possibly TRBD2 (6 bases). TRBJ2-5 explains the end of the DNA better; the J call may be wrong. Germline CDR1 is SGHRS and CDR2 is YFSETQ. There are 14 residues in the CDR3. This CDR3 is CASSLEGGIGTQYF. As DNA, the CDR3 is TGCGCCAGCAGCTTGGAAGGCGGGATCGGGACCCAGTACTTC.

The V and J genes are TRBV9 and TRBJ1-6; 8 bases are a match to TRBD1. Germline CDR1 is SGDLS and CDR2 is YYNGEE. V dropped 1 base and J dropped 8; count of bases not matched to a gene: 8. This CDR3 has 16 residues. The CDR3 bases are TGTGCCAGCAGCGTATATGGGGACAGGCGATATTCACCCCTCCACTTT. It translates to CASSVYGDRRYSPLHF.

The J gene is TRBJ2-2, the V gene TRBV28; possibly TRBD1 for D (6 bases). CDR1 is MDHEN, CDR2 SYDVKM, per germline. V was cut by 3 bases and J by 3 bases, with 17 bases left in between. The CDR3 covers 17 residues. CDR3 in DNA: TGTGCCAGCAGTTTGGGACACCCGGTCAGTTACACCGGGGAGCTGTTTTTT. Translating gives CASSLGHPVSYTGELFF.

About this clonotype: One junction end disagrees with the germline gene, perhaps due to a read error. The chain employs TRBV29-1 and TRBJ2-3; tentative D call: TRBD1 (6 bases). This CDR3 is 13 amino acids long. From germline, CDR1 is SQVTM and CDR2 ANQGSEA. The CDR3 nucleotides read TGCAGGGTTGAACAGGGCCAGGCAGATACGCAGTATTTT. This translates into CRVEQGQADTQYF.

The chain couples TRBV6-1 to TRBJ2-3; D ambiguous. The CDR3 spans 17 residues. Trimming took off 0 bases at V and 0 bases at J, with 13 bases between the two ends. CDR1 is MNHNS, CDR2 SASEGT, per germline. The CDR3 loop reads CASSEADWDRSTDTQYF. The CDR3 region has the DNA TGTGCCAGCAGTGAAGCTGACTGGGATCGAAGCACAGATACGCAGTATTTT.

This clonotype has more than one count but fewer than ten. This chain links TRBV14 with TRBJ2-2, with D hard to call. V dropped 2 bases and J dropped 5 bases, with 6 bases sitting between them. Germline V CDR1 and CDR2: SGHDN, FVKESK. The CDR3 totals 13 residues. The CDR3 coding sequence is TGTGCCAGCAGCCAACAGTATACCGGGGAGCTGTTTTTT. It specifies CASSQQYTGELFF. Full variable domain (rest looked up from reference TRBV14 and TRBJ2-2): EAGVTQFPSHSVIEKGQTVTLRCDPISGHDNLYWYRRVMGKEIKFLLHFVKESKQDESGMPNNRFLAERTGGTYSTLKVQPAELEDSGVYFCASSQQYTGELFFGEGSRLTVL.

The J gene is TRBJ2-7, the V gene TRBV3-1; no reliable D call. The V gene's germline CDR1 is LGHDT and CDR2 YNNKEL (reference sequence). The ends were cut back, 0 bases at V and 6 bases at J, with 9 bases in the middle. This CDR3 spans 13 amino acids. The CDR3 spells CASSQDNLPEQYF. The CDR3 region has the DNA TGTGCCAGCAGCCAAGATAATTTGCCCGAGCAGTACTTC.

The chain carries TRBV4-3 and TRBJ2-7; 8 bases fit TRBD1. The CDR3 contains 16 residues. In germline, CDR1 is LGHNA, CDR2 YSLEER. Germline trimming cut 0 bases from V and 3 bases from J; bases unmatched to any gene: 7. In nucleotides, the CDR3 is TGCGCCAGCAGCCAAGATGCGACAGGGGCCTTCTACGAGCAGTACTTC. Amino acids: CASSQDATGAFYEQYF.